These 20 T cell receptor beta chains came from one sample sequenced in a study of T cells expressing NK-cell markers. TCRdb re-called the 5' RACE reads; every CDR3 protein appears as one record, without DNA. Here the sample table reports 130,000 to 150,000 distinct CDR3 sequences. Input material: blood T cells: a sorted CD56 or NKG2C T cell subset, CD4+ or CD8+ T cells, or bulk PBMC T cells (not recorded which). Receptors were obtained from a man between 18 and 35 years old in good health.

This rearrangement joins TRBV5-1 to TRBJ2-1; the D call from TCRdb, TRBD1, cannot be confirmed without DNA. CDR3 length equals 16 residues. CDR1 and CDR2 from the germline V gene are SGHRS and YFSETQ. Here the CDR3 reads CASTQIAGQGVDEQFF.

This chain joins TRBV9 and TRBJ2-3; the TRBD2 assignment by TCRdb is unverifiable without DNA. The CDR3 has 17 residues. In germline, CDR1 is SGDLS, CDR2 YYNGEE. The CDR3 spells CASSATSGRAPTDTQYF.

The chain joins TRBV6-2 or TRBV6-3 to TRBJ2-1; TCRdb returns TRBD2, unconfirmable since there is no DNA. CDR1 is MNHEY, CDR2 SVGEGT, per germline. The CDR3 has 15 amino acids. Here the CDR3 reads CASSYGRTSGNEQFF.

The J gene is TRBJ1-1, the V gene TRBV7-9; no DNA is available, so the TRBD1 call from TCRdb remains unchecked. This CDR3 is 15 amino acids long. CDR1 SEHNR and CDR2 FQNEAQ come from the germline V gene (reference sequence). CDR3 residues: CASSPRDAANTEAFF.

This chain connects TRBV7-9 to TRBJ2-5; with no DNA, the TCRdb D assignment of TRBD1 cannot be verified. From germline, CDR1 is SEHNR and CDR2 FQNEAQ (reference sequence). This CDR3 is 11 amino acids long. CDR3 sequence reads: CAGGHGETQYF.

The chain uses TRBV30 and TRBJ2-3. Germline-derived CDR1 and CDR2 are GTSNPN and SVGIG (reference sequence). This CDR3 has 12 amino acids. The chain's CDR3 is CAWTGSTDTQYF.

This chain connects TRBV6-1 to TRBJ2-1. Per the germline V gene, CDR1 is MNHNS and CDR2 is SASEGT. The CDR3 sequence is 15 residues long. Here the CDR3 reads CASSADWISYNEQFF.

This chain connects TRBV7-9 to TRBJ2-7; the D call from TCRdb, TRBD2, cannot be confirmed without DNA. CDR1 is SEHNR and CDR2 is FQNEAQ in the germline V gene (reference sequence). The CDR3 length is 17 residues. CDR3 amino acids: CASSPSLTGNNSYEQYF.

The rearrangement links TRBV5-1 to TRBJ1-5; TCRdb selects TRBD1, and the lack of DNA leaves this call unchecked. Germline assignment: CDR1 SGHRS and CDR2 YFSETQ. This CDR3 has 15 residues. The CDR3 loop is CASSPGTVGNQPQHF.

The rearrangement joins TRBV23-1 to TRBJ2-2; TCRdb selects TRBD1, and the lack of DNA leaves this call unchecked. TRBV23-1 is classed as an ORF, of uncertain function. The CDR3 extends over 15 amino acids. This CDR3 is CASSHPTGDTGELFF.

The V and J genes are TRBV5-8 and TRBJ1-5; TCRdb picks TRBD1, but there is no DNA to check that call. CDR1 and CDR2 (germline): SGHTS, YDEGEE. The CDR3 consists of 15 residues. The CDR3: CASSLEGGSRRAQHF. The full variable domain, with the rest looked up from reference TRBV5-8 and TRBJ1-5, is EAGVTQSPTHLIKTRGQQATLRCSPISGHTSVYWYQQALGLGLQFLLWYDEGEERNRGNFPPRFSGRQFPNYSSELNVNALELEDSALYLCASSLEGGSRRAQHFGDGTRLSIL.

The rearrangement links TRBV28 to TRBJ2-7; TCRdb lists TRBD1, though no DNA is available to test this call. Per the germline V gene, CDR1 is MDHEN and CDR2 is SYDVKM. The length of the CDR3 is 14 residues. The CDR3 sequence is CASSRDRRIDEQYF. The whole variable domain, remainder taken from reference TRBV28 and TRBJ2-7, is DVKVTQSSRYLVKRTGEKVFLECVQDMDHENMFWYRQDPGLGLRLIYFSYDVKMKEKGDIPEGYSVSREKKERFSLILESASTNQTSMYLCASSRDRRIDEQYFGPGTRLTVT.

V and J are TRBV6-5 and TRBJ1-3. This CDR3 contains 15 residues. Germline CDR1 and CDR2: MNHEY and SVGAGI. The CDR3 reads CASSYRPGPGNTIYF.

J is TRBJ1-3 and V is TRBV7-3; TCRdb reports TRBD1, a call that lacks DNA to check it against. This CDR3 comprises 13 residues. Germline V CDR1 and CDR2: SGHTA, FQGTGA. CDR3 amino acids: CASSSDLGDTIYF.

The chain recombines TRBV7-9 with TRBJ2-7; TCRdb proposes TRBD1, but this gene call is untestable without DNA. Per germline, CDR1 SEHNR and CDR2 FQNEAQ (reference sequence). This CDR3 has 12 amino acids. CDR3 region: CASGDPAYEQYF.

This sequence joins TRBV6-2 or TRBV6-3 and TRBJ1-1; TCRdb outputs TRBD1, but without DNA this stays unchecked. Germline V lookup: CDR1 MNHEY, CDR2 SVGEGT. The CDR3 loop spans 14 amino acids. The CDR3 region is CASSPQGKGTEAFF.

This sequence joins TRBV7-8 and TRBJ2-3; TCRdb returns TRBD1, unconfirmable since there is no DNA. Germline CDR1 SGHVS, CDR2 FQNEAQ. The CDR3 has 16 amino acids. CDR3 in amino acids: CASSPKGNIGTDTQYF. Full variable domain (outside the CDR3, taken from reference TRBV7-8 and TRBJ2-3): GAGVSQSPRYKVAKRGQDVALRCDPISGHVSLFWYQQALGQGPEFLTYFQNEAQLDKSGLPSDRFFAERPEGSVSTLKIQRTQQEDSAVYLCASSPKGNIGTDTQYFGPGTRLTVL.

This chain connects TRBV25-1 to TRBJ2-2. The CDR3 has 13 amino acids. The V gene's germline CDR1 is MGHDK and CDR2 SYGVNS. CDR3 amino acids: CASSVGNTGELFF.

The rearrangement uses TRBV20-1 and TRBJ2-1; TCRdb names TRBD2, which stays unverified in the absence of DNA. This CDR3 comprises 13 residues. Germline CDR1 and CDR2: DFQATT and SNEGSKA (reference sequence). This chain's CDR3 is CSALAGVGDEQFF.

CDR3 loop: CASGQTPHEQYF. The chain joins TRBV12-3 or TRBV12-4 to TRBJ2-7; there is no DNA to check the TCRdb D call of TRBD1. This CDR3 has 12 amino acids.